Below, 9 T cell receptor beta chains from the same sample are listed, as sequenced in a study of T cells in Graves' hyperthyroidism and ophthalmopathy. Regions amplified from RNA transcripts were the TCR beta CDR3 regions. The HTBI primer set was used in a first-round RT-PCR of the TCR CDR3. MiXCR, run by TCRdb on the multiplex PCR reads, gives a single entry per CDR3 protein. This table has around 290,000 distinct CDR3 sequences, 13% appearing once. The sample taken for sequencing was blood. These receptors were obtained from a woman aged 25 to 39 with Graves' hyperthyroidism that later progressed to Graves' ophthalmopathy.

This clonotype was seen only a few times. V usage is TRBV20-1 and J usage is TRBJ2-1, with a possible D match to TRBD1 (5 bases). V was shortened by 3 bases and J by 3 bases, with 18 bases between the two germline ends. Germline CDR1 reads DFQATT; CDR2 reads SNEGSKA (reference sequence). The CDR3 runs 16 residues. The CDR3 reads CSARALDLGDYNEQFF. DNA for the CDR3: TGCAGTGCTAGGGCCCTTGATTTAGGGGACTACAATGAGCAGTTCTTC.

This clonotype came up once. The chain is built from TRBV5-6 and TRBJ1-2, with TRBD1 matching 10 bases. V lost 3 bases, J lost 4 bases, and 9 bases stayed unmatched. Per germline, CDR1 SGHDT and CDR2 YYEEEE. The CDR3 runs to 16 residues. For the CDR3, the DNA is TGTGCCAGCAGCTCCCCCCCGGGACAGGGGTTCTATGGCTACACCTTC. It specifies CASSSPPGQGFYGYTF. Full variable domain (remainder filled in from reference TRBV5-6 and TRBJ1-2): DAGVTQSPTHLIKTRGQQVTLRCSPKSGHDTVSWYQQALGQGPQFIFQYYEEEERQRGNFPDRFSGHQFPNYSSELNVNALLLGDSALYLCASSSPPGQGFYGYTFGSGTRLTVV.

This clonotype was recorded at least ten times. J is TRBJ1-6 and V is TRBV6-1; 7 bases align to TRBD1. Germline CDR1 and CDR2: MNHNS and SASEGT. Unmatched junction bases numbered 16, after V lost 6 bases and J lost 8 bases. CDR3 length: 17 residues. The CDR3 spells CASRGQSGDPGDSPLHF. Written as DNA, the CDR3 is TGTGCCAGCAGGGGACAGTCGGGGGACCCAGGCGATTCACCCCTCCACTTT.

In its sample, this clonotype was seen many times. The V and J genes are TRBV13 and TRBJ2-3, with D perhaps matching TRBD1 (6 bases). Trimming took 5 bases from V and 2 from J, leaving 14 bases between them. The CDR3 totals 15 residues. Germline values: CDR1 PRHDT, CDR2 FYEKMQ (reference sequence). As DNA, the CDR3 is TGTGCCAGCAGCAACCCCGGGACAATCACAGATACGCAGTATTTT. It codes for CASSNPGTITDTQYF.

This clonotype was seen once. The V and J genes are TRBV12-3 or TRBV12-4 and TRBJ2-2, with TRBD2 matching over 14 bases. CDR3 length equals 18 residues. V lost 4 bases and J lost 0; bases outside the gene matches: 4. This CDR3 is CASSSGGLAGANTGELFF. Here the CDR3 DNA reads TGTGCCAGCAGTTCGGGGGGACTAGCGGGAGCGAACACCGGGGAGCTGTTTTTT.

Ten or more counts support this clonotype. The chain's CDR3 is CASSLTSNEQFF. CDR3 sequence (DNA): TGTGCCAGCAGTTTAACGTCCAATGAGCAGTTCTTC. The chain is built from TRBV5-6 and TRBJ2-1, with D unclear. From germline, CDR1 is SGHDT and CDR2 YYEEEE. V lost 5 bases to trimming and J lost 6 bases, with 9 bases between them. CDR3 length equals 12 residues.

This clonotype was seen repeatedly, ten times or more. This chain joins TRBV7-2 and TRBJ2-5; possible D gene TRBD2, 6 bases. This CDR3 comprises 15 residues. Germline V gives CDR1 SGHTA, CDR2 FQGNSA. Trimming took 4 bases from V and 2 from J, leaving 14 bases between them. The CDR3 DNA is TGTGCCAGCAGCTCGGGACTGAGTCGGCAAGAGACCCAGTACTTC. Protein product: CASSSGLSRQETQYF.

Many counts were recorded for this clonotype. This chain links TRBV5-8 with TRBJ1-5; D is possibly TRBD1 (6 bases). The germline gives CDR1 SGHTS, CDR2 YDEGEE. V gave up 4 bases and J gave up 3 bases, with 14 bases separating them. The CDR3 contains 15 residues. Here the CDR3 reads CASSGGGAHNQPQHF. The CDR3 nucleotides read TGTGCCAGCAGCGGGGGGGGGGCCCACAATCAGCCCCAGCATTTT.

The rearrangement links TRBV5-5 to TRBJ1-1; D might be TRBD1 (5 bases). V was shortened by 1 base and J by 0 bases, with 10 bases between the two germline ends. CDR3 length: 15 amino acids. Germline CDR1 reads SGHKS; CDR2 reads YYEKEE (reference sequence). CDR3 amino acids: CASSLWQGMNTEAFF. The CDR3 DNA reads as TGTGCCAGCAGCTTGTGGCAGGGAATGAACACTGAAGCTTTCTTT. The variable domain in full, completed from reference TRBV5-5 and TRBJ1-1, reads DAGVTQSPTHLIKTRGQQVTLRCSPISGHKSVSWYQQVLGQGPQFIFQYYEKEERGRGNFPDRFSARQFPNYSSELNVNALLLGDSALYLCASSLWQGMNTEAFFGQGTRLTVV.